The 28 T cell receptor beta chains below come from one sample, sequenced in a study of blood T cells in healthy people across ages. A second PCR of about 7 to 12 cycles used a sample-barcoded 5' primer and a J-beta primer mix. TCRdb re-derived calls from the 5' RACE reads in MiXCR, one entry per CDR3 protein. The sample consists of 1.5 million to 2 million distinct CDR3 sequences, 28% of them appearing once. The sequenced material came from blood. These receptors came from a woman aged 25 to 45 in good health.

The gene calls are TRBV15 and TRBJ2-7, with TRBD2 identical over 7 bases. The germline V gene encodes CDR1 LNHNV and CDR2 YYDKDF (reference sequence). The CDR3 length is 13 residues. J was trimmed by 12 bases and V by 3 bases; bases with no gene match: 11. CDR3 in DNA: TGTGCCACCAGCAGCTCTTGGGGCGGGAGCTTGTACTTC. As protein: CATSSSWGGSLYF.

The V and J genes are TRBV21-1 and TRBJ1-5; no DNA check was done on the table's D call, TRBD1. TRBV21-1 is a pseudogene segment. This CDR3 contains 18 residues. The CDR3 bases are TGTGCCAGCAGCAACCGGGACAGGGGAAGGGGGATTAATCAGCCCCAGCATTTT. Protein sequence: CASSNRDRGRGINQPQHF.

The CDR3 nucleotides read TGCAGTGCTAGAGGGGACGACCGGGACAGGGGAAATCAGCCCCAGCATTTT. This sequence encodes CSARGDDRDRGNQPQHF. The chain links TRBV20-1 to TRBJ1-5, with 10 bases aligning to TRBD1. Germline-derived CDR1 and CDR2 are DFQATT and SNEGSKA (reference sequence). The CDR3 runs 17 residues. Trimming took 1 base from V and 4 from J; bases not matched to a gene: 10.

The chain uses TRBV5-6 and TRBJ2-5; the D gene could be TRBD1 or TRBD2 (5 bases each). V lost 1 base to trimming and J lost 4 bases, with 11 bases between them. The CDR3 consists of 14 residues. Germline loops: CDR1 SGHDT, CDR2 YYEEEE. The CDR3 sequence is CASSLSWDRETQYF. The CDR3 nucleotides are TGTGCCAGCAGCTTGTCCTGGGACCGAGAGACCCAGTACTTC.

The chain links TRBV6-5 to TRBJ2-7, with 7 bases that match TRBD2. Looked up from germline, CDR1 is MNHEY and CDR2 is SVGAGI. The CDR3 covers 14 residues. With 6 bases clipped from V and 0 bases from J, the junction kept 5 bases outside the gene matches. Written as DNA, the CDR3 is TGTGCCAGCAGGGGGGACTATTCCTCCTACGAGCAGTACTTC. This encodes CASRGDYSSYEQYF.

This clonotype was counted only a few times. The chain couples TRBV29-1 to TRBJ2-3; D gene ambiguous. CDR1 and CDR2 (germline): SQVTM, ANQGSEA. The CDR3 extends over 13 amino acids. V was cut by 7 bases and J by 0 bases, with 11 bases left in between. The CDR3 DNA follows: TGCAGCGCCTGCACCCCTAGCACAGATACGCAGTATTTT. Translation: CSACTPSTDTQYF.

This clonotype was counted between two and nine times. The chain employs TRBV18 and TRBJ2-2, with D unclear. V was clipped by 3 bases and J by 6 bases, with 11 bases between them. CDR3 length: 14 residues. CDR1 is KGHSH and CDR2 is LQKENI in the germline V gene. The CDR3 protein is CASSPDLGSGELFF. DNA of the CDR3: TGTGCCAGCTCACCCGACTTAGGATCCGGGGAGCTGTTTTTT.

Regarding this clonotype: The junction and the germline gene differ at one end; a read error may be behind it. V gene TRBV7-9 combines with J gene TRBJ2-1; D is perhaps TRBD1 or TRBD2 (6 bases each). The CDR3 length is 18 residues. CDR1 and CDR2 from the germline V gene are SEHNR and FQNEAQ (reference sequence). The CDR3 sequence: CAGSLGAGRFGVYNEQFF. The DNA of the CDR3 is TGTGCCGGCAGCTTGGGGGCGGGACGGTTCGGGGTCTACAATGAGCAGTTCTTC.

The genes are TRBV7-9 and TRBJ2-2, with D unresolved. V was trimmed by 0 bases and J by 7 bases, leaving 3 bases between them. The CDR3 is made up of 12 amino acids. The germline V gene has CDR1 SEHNR and CDR2 FQNEAQ (reference sequence). The chain's CDR3 is CASSLALGELFF. CDR3 coding DNA: TGTGCCAGCAGCTTAGCGCTCGGGGAGCTGTTTTTT.

This clonotype was counted between two and nine times. This chain joins TRBV4-1 and TRBJ1-1; D not certain. The CDR3 spans 16 residues. Germline V gene lookup returns CDR1 MGHRA and CDR2 YSYEKL. The V gene lost 4 bases and the J gene lost 3 bases, with 18 bases spanning the gap. This chain's CDR3 is CASSLSRGFIDTEAFF. CDR3 DNA sequence: TGCGCCAGCAGCCTTTCACGGGGTTTTATAGACACTGAAGCTTTCTTT.

This clonotype has only a few counts. The chain employs TRBV9 and TRBJ1-5; no clear D. Trimming stripped 4 bases from V and 4 bases from J, with 12 bases between. Germline V CDR1 and CDR2: SGDLS, YYNGEE. The CDR3 sequence is 14 residues long. The CDR3 is CASSTYPANQPQHF. In DNA, the CDR3 is TGTGCCAGCAGCACGTATCCGGCAAATCAGCCCCAGCATTTT.

This clonotype was seen a few times. The chain joins TRBV7-6 to TRBJ2-7; 8 nucleotides agree with TRBD2. Germline CDR1 is SGHVS and CDR2 is FNYEAQ. This CDR3 is built from 15 residues. The V gene end was trimmed by 1 base and the J gene end by 4 bases; junction bases not matched to a gene: 6. CDR3 nucleotide sequence: TGTGCCAGCAGCTTAGGGAGCGGGAGCCTTTACGAGCAGTACTTC. Residues: CASSLGSGSLYEQYF.

There are a few counts of this clonotype. The V gene is TRBV6-5, the J gene TRBJ2-3; 11 bases fit TRBD2. The CDR3 is made up of 15 amino acids. Germline CDR1 is MNHEY and CDR2 is SVGAGI. The V segment lost 7 bases and the J segment 4 bases; nucleotides outside the gene matches: 7. Here the CDR3 reads CASKNSGGAADTQYF. For the CDR3, the DNA is TGTGCCAGCAAAAATAGCGGGGGGGCGGCAGATACGCAGTATTTT.

The sample holds a few counts of this clonotype. The chain joins TRBV12-3 or TRBV12-4 to TRBJ1-2, with D perhaps matching TRBD1 (6 bases). Deletions cut 3 bases from V and 5 bases from J, with 10 bases between. The CDR3 sequence is 13 residues long. The CDR3 here is CASSFQGYYGYTF. The DNA of the CDR3 is TGTGCCAGCAGTTTTCAGGGGTATTATGGCTACACCTTC.

This clonotype was observed many times. The chain carries TRBV20-1 and TRBJ2-1, with D possibly being TRBD1 or TRBD2 (5 bases each). CDR1 and CDR2 (germline): DFQATT, SNEGSKA (reference sequence). The CDR3 totals 14 residues. V lost 6 bases and J lost 12, with 24 bases in between. CDR3 DNA sequence: TGCAGTGCGATTCGGGACGCAGGGACGGTTGGGCAGTTCTTC. Translated, it gives CSAIRDAGTVGQFF.

The chain recombines TRBV18 with TRBJ2-5, with a tentative D call TRBD1 (5 bases). The length of the CDR3 is 15 residues. V was shortened by 2 bases and J by 1 base, with 11 bases between the two germline ends. The germline CDR1 and CDR2 sequences are KGHSH and LQKENI. DNA for the CDR3: TGTGCCAGCTCACCAAGCAGGGCAGCCCAAGAGACCCAGTACTTC. Amino acids: CASSPSRAAQETQYF.

This clonotype was recorded at least ten times. J is TRBJ2-7 and V is TRBV2; D not resolved. The CDR3 has 12 amino acids. Looked up from germline, CDR1 is SNHLY and CDR2 is FYNNEI. V dropped 6 bases and J dropped 5 bases, with 11 bases sitting between them. The CDR3 here is CASSPTRNEQYF. Written as DNA, the CDR3 is TGTGCCAGCAGCCCCACAAGAAACGAGCAGTACTTC.

This clonotype has just a few counts. The J gene is TRBJ2-3, the V gene TRBV7-8; 13 nucleotides line up with TRBD2. Trimming removed 5 bases from V and 3 bases from J; junction bases left unmatched: 11. Germline CDR1 reads SGHVS; CDR2 reads FQNEAQ. There are 18 residues in the CDR3. The CDR3 spells CASSKRTSGSLGTDTQYF. DNA of the CDR3: TGTGCCAGCAGCAAGAGGACTAGCGGGAGTCTTGGGACAGATACGCAGTATTTT.

The chain recombines TRBV6-5 with TRBJ2-1; TRBD2 aligns across 11 bases. The germline gives CDR1 MNHEY, CDR2 SVGAGI. This CDR3 is 20 amino acids long. The ends lost 0 bases at V and 0 bases at J; junction bases unmatched: 10. The CDR3 is CASSYSKVASGGSSYNEQFF. Written as DNA, the CDR3 is TGTGCCAGCAGTTACTCGAAAGTAGCTAGCGGGGGGAGCTCCTACAATGAGCAGTTCTTC.

In this sample, this clonotype turned up a few times. In nucleotides, the CDR3 is TGTGCCAGCAGCTCGTACTCCCCGTTGCACAATGAGCAGTTCTTC. It translates to CASSSYSPLHNEQFF. The rearrangement joins TRBV5-4 to TRBJ2-1; D uncertain. The CDR3 has 15 residues. CDR1 is SGHNT, CDR2 YYREEE, per germline (reference sequence). Trimming took off 3 bases at V and 5 bases at J, with 15 bases between the two ends. Variable domain in full (rest from reference TRBV5-4 and TRBJ2-1): ETGVTQSPTHLIKTRGQQVTLRCSSQSGHNTVSWYQQALGQGPQFIFQYYREEENGRGNFPPRFSGLQFPNYSSELNVNALELDDSALYLCASSSYSPLHNEQFFGPGTRLTVL.

Many counts were recorded for this clonotype. The chain employs TRBV7-9 and TRBJ2-1; 12 positions match TRBD2. The CDR3 has 14 amino acids. After removal of 4 bases from V and 6 bases from J, the junction contained 1 base not matched to a gene. The germline V gene has CDR1 SEHNR and CDR2 FQNEAQ (reference sequence). As DNA, the CDR3 is TGTGCCAGCAGCTCGACTAGCGGGGGCAATGAGCAGTTCTTC. Protein product: CASSSTSGGNEQFF. The entire variable domain, with the rest obtained from reference TRBV7-9 and TRBJ2-1, is as follows: DTGVSQNPRHKITKRGQNVTFRCDPISEHNRLYWYRQTLGQGPEFLTYFQNEAQLEKSRLLSDRFSAERPKGSFSTLEIQRTEQGDSAMYLCASSSTSGGNEQFFGPGTRLTVL.

This clonotype was detected a few times. At one boundary the junction diverges from the germline segment, which might be a read error. The V gene is TRBV6-5, the J gene TRBJ2-7; D perhaps matches TRBD2 (6 bases). Germline V gene lookup returns CDR1 MNHEY and CDR2 SVGAGI. The CDR3 is 16 amino acids. CDR3 region: CASSYSRDSTPYVQYF. Here the CDR3 DNA reads TGTGCCAGCAGTTACTCCCGGGACTCTACCCCCTACGTGCAGTACTTC.

This clonotype was found many times. This chain links TRBV7-2 with TRBJ2-1, with D possibly TRBD2 on 5 matching bases. The germline gives CDR1 SGHTA, CDR2 FQGNSA. Trimming took off 1 base at V and 4 bases at J, with 8 bases between the two ends. CDR3 length equals 14 residues. The CDR3 bases are TGTGCCAGCAGCTTAGGGAGGTCTTACAATGAGCAGTTCTTC. This translates into CASSLGRSYNEQFF. The variable domain in full, completed from reference TRBV7-2 and TRBJ2-1, reads GAGVSQSPSNKVTEKGKDVELRCDPISGHTALYWYRQSLGQGLEFLIYFQGNSAPDKSGLPSDRFSAERTGGSVSTLTIQRTQQEDSAVYLCASSLGRSYNEQFFGPGTRLTVL.

In its sample, this clonotype was seen many times. This chain joins TRBV24-1 and TRBJ2-7; D not certain. Trimming cost V 1 base and J 4 bases, with 4 bases left between them. This CDR3 region has 12 residues. The V gene's germline CDR1 is KGHDR and CDR2 SFDVKD. CDR3: CATSDFNYEQYF. The CDR3 DNA follows: TGTGCCACCAGTGATTTCAATTACGAGCAGTACTTC.

This clonotype was recorded at least ten times. V is TRBV10-3 and J is TRBJ1-4; D perhaps matches TRBD1 (5 bases). This CDR3 comprises 12 residues. CDR1 is ENHRY, CDR2 SYGVKD, per germline. V shed 2 bases and J shed 8 bases, with 6 bases lying between them. In DNA, the CDR3 is TGTGCCATCAGTGAGCCAGGGGAAAAACTGTTTTTT. Protein product: CAISEPGEKLFF.

Comments on this clonotype: A much larger clone lies a single base off, so this may be a read error. The chain links TRBV5-1 to TRBJ2-5; 7 positions match TRBD2. CDR3 size: 15 residues. J was trimmed by 6 bases and V by 4 bases; bases with no gene match: 12. Germline V gives CDR1 SGHRS, CDR2 YFSETQ. The CDR3 protein is CASSPLAGEVKTQYF. CDR3 coding DNA: TGCGCCAGCAGCCCGTTGGCGGGGGAGGTTAAGACCCAGTACTTC.

As to this clonotype: This clone may be a read error of a much larger clone one base away. The chain employs TRBV12-3 or TRBV12-4 and TRBJ2-7; 7 nucleotides align to TRBD1. J lost 4 bases, V lost 4 bases, and 7 bases had no gene match. The CDR3 extends over 14 amino acids. CDR3 nucleotide sequence: TGTGCCAGCAGTTGCGAGACAGGGTCATACGAGCAGTACTTC. This sequence encodes CASSCETGSYEQYF.

This clonotype was detected a few times. The V call is TRBV12-3 or TRBV12-4, the J call TRBJ1-4; D unresolved. V was trimmed by 1 base and J by 8 bases, leaving 11 bases between them. The CDR3 consists of 14 residues. The CDR3 protein is CASSLVGAGEKLFF. Here the CDR3 DNA reads TGTGCCAGCAGTTTAGTTGGTGCGGGAGAAAAACTGTTTTTT.